This record concerns one T cell receptor (beta chain) sequence. Per the study methods: Counts of nucleated cells, estimated from reference gene primer amplification, were obtained. Libraries were prepared by immunoSEQ multiplex PCR; TCRdb keeps only in-frame clonotypes and omits some of them. That table is the source of V, J and clone size, and D and trimming were worked out from the DNA. The table includes around 400,000 clones, roughly 86% detected once. This specimen comes from a study of blood T cell repertoires in COVID-19. Study-wide context: PBMCs, B-cell-depleted T cells, or T cells provided the cDNA or gDNA that made up the material.

Looked up from germline, CDR1 is MNHEY and CDR2 is SVGAGI. CDR3 length equals 15 residues. The V end lost 6 bases, the J end lost 3 bases, and 15 bases lay between the germline ends. Recruited during active infection, patients (from Seattle) were subsequently followed longitudinally. V is TRBV6-5 and J is TRBJ1-5; tentatively, D is TRBD1 (6 bases). The sample consisted of peripheral blood. This receptor was identified in a woman aged 55-70 years with COVID-19, enrolled during active disease. CDR3 DNA sequence: TGTGCCAGCAGGAAAGACAGGATAAACAATCAGCCCCAGCATTTT. Its translation: CASRKDRINNQPQHF.